A selection of T cell receptor beta chains follows, all from one sample in a study of blood T cell repertoires in COVID-19. Clones were sequenced by immunoSEQ multiplex PCR, and TCRdb holds only the in-frame ones, with some missing. The sample lists tens of thousands of clones, around 86% occurring once. Material for sequencing was peripheral blood. The receptors were sampled from a man aged 50-60 years with active COVID-19. CDR3s include the opening cysteine and the closing phenylalanine or tryptophan. The order of the fields is J gene, V gene, CDR3 protein.

J gene: TRBJ2-2
V gene: TRBV2
CDR3 protein: CASTGGQGVVGELFF

J gene: TRBJ2-7
V gene: TRBV5-1
CDR3 protein: CASSLGTGVYEQYF

J gene: TRBJ2-3
V gene: TRBV7-2
CDR3 protein: CASSQGRAGGVDTQYF

J gene: TRBJ2-1
V gene: TRBV11-2
CDR3 protein: CASSWDRDNEQFF

J gene: TRBJ2-7
V gene: TRBV7-6
CDR3 protein: CASSLSSSGGIYEQYF

J gene: TRBJ2-7
V gene: TRBV4-3
CDR3 protein: CASSPGLLREQYF

J gene: TRBJ1-4
V gene: TRBV7-9
CDR3 protein: CATSGDFGATNEKLFF

J gene: TRBJ2-7
V gene: TRBV28
CDR3 protein: CASSGGFELGQYF

J gene: TRBJ1-2
V gene: TRBV3-1/TRBV3-2
CDR3 protein: CASSQDNSLAYGYTF

J gene: TRBJ1-1
V gene: TRBV5-4
CDR3 protein: CASSLQGWTEAFF

J gene: TRBJ2-7
V gene: TRBV28
CDR3 protein: CAVHLDREQYF

J gene: TRBJ1-1
V gene: TRBV15
CDR3 protein: CATSRDREQEAFF

J gene: TRBJ2-7
V gene: TRBV27
CDR3 protein: CATHSQQGSVEQYF

J gene: TRBJ1-2
V gene: TRBV18
CDR3 protein: CASSPTWLDRVHGYTF

J gene: TRBJ1-4
V gene: TRBV27
CDR3 protein: CASSERGRDEKLFF

J gene: TRBJ1-5
V gene: TRBV18
CDR3 protein: CASSPPGEFDQPQHF

J gene: TRBJ2-7
V gene: TRBV12-3/TRBV12-4
CDR3 protein: CASSGDSYYEQYF

J gene: TRBJ2-3
V gene: TRBV3-1/TRBV3-2
CDR3 protein: CASSRGLAGASRDTQYF

J gene: TRBJ2-1
V gene: TRBV19
CDR3 protein: CASSIGEFPYNEQFF

J gene: TRBJ1-5
V gene: TRBV6-5
CDR3 protein: CASSYSFRAGQPQHF

J gene: TRBJ1-2
V gene: TRBV19
CDR3 protein: CASSMAGIGYGYTF

J gene: TRBJ2-3
V gene: TRBV27
CDR3 protein: CASSGGLTLDTQYF

J gene: TRBJ2-5
V gene: TRBV7-9
CDR3 protein: CASSPAGTGDSETQYF

J gene: TRBJ2-1
V gene: TRBV19
CDR3 protein: CASSISSGAYNEQFF

J gene: TRBJ2-1
V gene: TRBV9
CDR3 protein: CASSGQGSYNEQFF

J gene: TRBJ2-7
V gene: TRBV6-1
CDR3 protein: CASTNPPSGRYEQYF

J gene: TRBJ2-5
V gene: TRBV5-4
CDR3 protein: CASSLQLGSETQYF

J gene: TRBJ2-1
V gene: TRBV7-8
CDR3 protein: CASSRGGRDYNEQFF

J gene: TRBJ2-1
V gene: TRBV4-1
CDR3 protein: CASSQEGTSGWYEQFF

J gene: TRBJ1-5
V gene: TRBV6-1
CDR3 protein: CASSEVQRQPQHF

J gene: TRBJ2-7
V gene: TRBV6-1
CDR3 protein: CASSEPGAGVGREQYF

J gene: TRBJ1-1
V gene: TRBV9
CDR3 protein: CASSVAPGGNTEAFF

J gene: TRBJ1-5
V gene: TRBV6-5
CDR3 protein: CASSYRWRNQPQHF

J gene: TRBJ2-1
V gene: TRBV20-1
CDR3 protein: CSASSYNEQFF

J gene: TRBJ1-2
V gene: TRBV4-3
CDR3 protein: CASSQDRGYYNYGYTF

J gene: TRBJ2-1
V gene: TRBV15
CDR3 protein: CATSKYSDEQFF

J gene: TRBJ2-3
V gene: TRBV7-3
CDR3 protein: CASSLDSRTQYF

J gene: TRBJ1-5
V gene: TRBV30
CDR3 protein: CAWSRSTFANQPQHF

J gene: TRBJ2-4
V gene: TRBV19
CDR3 protein: CASSIVGGAKNIQYF

J gene: TRBJ1-1
V gene: TRBV18
CDR3 protein: CASSVQGLPPEAFF

J gene: TRBJ2-1
V gene: TRBV5-1
CDR3 protein: CASSFPSGPLYNEQFF

J gene: TRBJ2-3
V gene: TRBV29-1
CDR3 protein: CSGRTSGTAADTQYF

J gene: TRBJ2-7
V gene: TRBV6-6
CDR3 protein: CATRLTYEQYF

J gene: TRBJ2-7
V gene: TRBV6-5
CDR3 protein: CASSRTGLHEQYF